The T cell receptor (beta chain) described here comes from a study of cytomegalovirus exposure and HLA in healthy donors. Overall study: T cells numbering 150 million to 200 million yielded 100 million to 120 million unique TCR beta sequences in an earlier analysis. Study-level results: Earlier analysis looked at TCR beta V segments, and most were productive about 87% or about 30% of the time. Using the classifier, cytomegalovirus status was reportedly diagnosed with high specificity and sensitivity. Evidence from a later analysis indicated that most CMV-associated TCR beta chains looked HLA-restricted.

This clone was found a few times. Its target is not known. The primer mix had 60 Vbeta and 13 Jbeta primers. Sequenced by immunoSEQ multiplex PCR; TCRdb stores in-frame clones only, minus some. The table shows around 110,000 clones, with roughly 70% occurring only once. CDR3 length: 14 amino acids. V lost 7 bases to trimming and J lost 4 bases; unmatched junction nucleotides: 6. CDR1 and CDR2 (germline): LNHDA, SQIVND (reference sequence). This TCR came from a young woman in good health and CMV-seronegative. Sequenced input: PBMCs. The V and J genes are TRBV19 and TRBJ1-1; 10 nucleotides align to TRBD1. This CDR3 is CASKRTGGGTEAFF. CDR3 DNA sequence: TGTGCCAGTAAGAGGACAGGGGGAGGCACTGAAGCTTTCTTT. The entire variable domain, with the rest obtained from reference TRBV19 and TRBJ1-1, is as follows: DGGITQSPKYLFRKEGQNVTLSCEQNLNHDAMYWYRQDPGQGLRLIYYSQIVNDFQKGDIAEGYSVSREKKESFPLTVTSAQKNPTAFYLCASKRTGGGTEAFFGQGTRLTVV.